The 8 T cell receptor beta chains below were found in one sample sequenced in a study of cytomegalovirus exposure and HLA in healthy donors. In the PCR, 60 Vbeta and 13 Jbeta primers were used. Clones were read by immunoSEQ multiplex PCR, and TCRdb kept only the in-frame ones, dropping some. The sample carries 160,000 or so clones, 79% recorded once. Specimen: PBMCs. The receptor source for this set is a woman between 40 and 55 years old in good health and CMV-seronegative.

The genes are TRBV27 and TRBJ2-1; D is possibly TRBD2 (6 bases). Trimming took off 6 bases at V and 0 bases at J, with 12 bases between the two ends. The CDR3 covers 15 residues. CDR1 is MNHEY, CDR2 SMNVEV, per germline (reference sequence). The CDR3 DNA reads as TGTGCCAGCAGACCAAGGAGGGGCTCCTACAATGAGCAGTTCTTC. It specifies CASRPRRGSYNEQFF.

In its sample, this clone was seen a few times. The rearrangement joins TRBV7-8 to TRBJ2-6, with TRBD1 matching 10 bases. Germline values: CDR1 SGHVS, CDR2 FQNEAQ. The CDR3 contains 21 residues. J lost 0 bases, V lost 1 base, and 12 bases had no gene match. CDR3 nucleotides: TGTGCCAGCAGCTTAGAGGGCTTAGGGACAGGGGTACTCTCTGGGGCCAACGTCCTGACTTTC. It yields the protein CASSLEGLGTGVLSGANVLTF.

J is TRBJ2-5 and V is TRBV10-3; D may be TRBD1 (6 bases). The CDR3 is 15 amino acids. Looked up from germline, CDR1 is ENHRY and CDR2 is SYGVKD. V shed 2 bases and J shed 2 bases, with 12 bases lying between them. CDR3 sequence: CAISEAAGAQETQYF. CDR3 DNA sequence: TGTGCCATCAGTGAGGCGGCAGGGGCTCAAGAGACCCAGTACTTC.

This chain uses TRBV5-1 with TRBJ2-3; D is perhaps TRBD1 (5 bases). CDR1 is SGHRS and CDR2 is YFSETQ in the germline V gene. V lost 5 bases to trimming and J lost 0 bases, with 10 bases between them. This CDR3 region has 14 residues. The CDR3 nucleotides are TGCGCCAGCAGTGGGGCAGGTAGCACAGATACGCAGTATTTT. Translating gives CASSGAGSTDTQYF.

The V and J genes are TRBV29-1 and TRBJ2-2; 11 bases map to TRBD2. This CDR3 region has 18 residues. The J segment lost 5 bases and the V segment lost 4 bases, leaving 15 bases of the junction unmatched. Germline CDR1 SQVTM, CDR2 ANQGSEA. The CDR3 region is CSVGSSRLAGKKTGELFF. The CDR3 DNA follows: TGCAGCGTTGGTTCCTCGCGACTAGCGGGGAAAAAGACCGGGGAGCTGTTTTTT.

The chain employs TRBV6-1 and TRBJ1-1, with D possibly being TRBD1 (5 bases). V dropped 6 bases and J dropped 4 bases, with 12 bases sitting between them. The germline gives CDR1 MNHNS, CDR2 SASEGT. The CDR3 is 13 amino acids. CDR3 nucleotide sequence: TGTGCCAGCAGCACGGGGGTGGGCACTGAAGCTTTCTTT. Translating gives CASSTGVGTEAFF.

The CDR3 sequence: CASSLGQVGDSPLHF. The DNA of the CDR3 is TGCGCCAGCAGCTTGGGACAGGTGGGTGATTCACCCCTCCACTTT. The rearrangement uses TRBV5-1 and TRBJ1-6; tentatively, D is TRBD1 (6 bases). Germline CDR1 and CDR2: SGHRS and YFSETQ. The V gene lost 0 bases and the J gene lost 8 bases, with 12 bases spanning the gap. The CDR3 consists of 15 residues.

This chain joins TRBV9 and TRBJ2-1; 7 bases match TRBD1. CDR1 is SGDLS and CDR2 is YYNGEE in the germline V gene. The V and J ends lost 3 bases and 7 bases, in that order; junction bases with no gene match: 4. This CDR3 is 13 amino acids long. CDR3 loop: CASSASRGNEQFF. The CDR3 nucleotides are TGTGCCAGCAGCGCGTCCAGGGGGAATGAGCAGTTCTTC.